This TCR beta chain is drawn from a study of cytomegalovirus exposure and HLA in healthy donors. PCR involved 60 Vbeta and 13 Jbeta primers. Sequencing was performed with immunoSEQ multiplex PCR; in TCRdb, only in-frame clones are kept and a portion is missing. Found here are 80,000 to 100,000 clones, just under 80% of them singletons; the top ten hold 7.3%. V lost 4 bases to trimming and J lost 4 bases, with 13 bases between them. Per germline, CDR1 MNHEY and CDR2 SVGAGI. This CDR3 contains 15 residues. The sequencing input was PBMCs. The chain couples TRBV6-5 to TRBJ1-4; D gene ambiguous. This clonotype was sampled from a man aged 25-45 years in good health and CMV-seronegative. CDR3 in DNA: TGTGCCAGCAGTTTCGGGAGGTACCTTAATGAAAAACTGTTTTTT. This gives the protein CASSFGRYLNEKLFF.